This T cell receptor beta chain was captured by sequencing in a study of cytomegalovirus exposure and HLA in healthy donors. Whole-study context: Among about 179 million T cells, an earlier analysis found roughly 110 million unique TCR beta sequences.

PCR amplification relied on 60 Vbeta primers (plus 13 Jbeta primers). Sequenced by immunoSEQ multiplex PCR; TCRdb stores in-frame clones only, minus some. The sample lists 100,000 to 150,000 clones; approximately 80% were seen once. Unmatched junction bases numbered 7, after V lost 10 bases and J lost 0 bases. CDR3 length equals 14 residues. Germline loops: CDR1 LNHDA, CDR2 SQIVND (reference sequence). Points on this clone: Antigen unknown.

Study-wide points: Within the data, a cluster of highly shared sequence variants was likely a sequencing artifact. Being productive about 90% or about 30% of the time was typical of most TCR beta V segments in an earlier analysis. In vitro experiments confirmed that a few CMV-associated chains were specific for CMV antigens.

This clonotype originated in a man aged 25-45 years in good health and CMV-seronegative. Sequencing was performed on PBMCs. The V gene is TRBV19, the J gene TRBJ2-3; 7 bases agree with TRBD1. CDR3 sequence: CATRQGTSTDTQYF. CDR3 sequence (DNA): TGTGCCACCAGACAGGGAACTAGCACAGATACGCAGTATTTT.